The 29 T cell receptor beta chains presented below share a single source sample, sequenced in a study of control samples from healthy donors and cancer patients. TCRdb's table, derived via immunoSEQ multiplex PCR, lists solely in-frame clones and lacks some. The sample includes 130,000 or so clones, 94% of them seen just once. Sequences were obtained from blood. Every receptor here comes from a man between 40 and 49 years old in good health.

J is TRBJ2-3 and V is TRBV12-3 or TRBV12-4; 7 bases match TRBD2. There are 12 residues in the CDR3. With V trimmed by 3 bases and J by 6 bases, 0 bases remained unmatched. The CDR3 reads CASSFSGDTQYF. In DNA, the CDR3 is TGTGCCAGCAGTTTTAGCGGGGATACGCAGTATTTT.

V and J are TRBV2 and TRBJ2-3; no reliable D call. Germline assignment: CDR1 SNHLY and CDR2 FYNNEI. The CDR3 spans 16 residues. Trimming took 4 bases from V and 5 from J, leaving 19 bases between them. The CDR3 loop reads CASSAQELIRGDTQYF. CDR3 DNA sequence: TGTGCCAGCAGTGCCCAAGAATTGATACGCGGAGATACGCAGTATTTT.

This sequence joins TRBV14 and TRBJ2-7, with 7 nucleotides matching TRBD1. V lost 4 bases, J lost 5 bases, and 14 bases stayed unmatched. Germline CDR1 reads SGHDN; CDR2 reads FVKESK. This CDR3 is built from 16 residues. CDR3 sequence reads: CASSPRVLGTANEQYF. CDR3 in DNA: TGTGCCAGCAGCCCTAGGGTATTAGGGACAGCCAACGAGCAGTACTTC.

The genes are TRBV2 and TRBJ2-7; D is possibly TRBD1 (5 bases). V lost 8 bases and J lost 6, with 8 bases in between. The CDR3 has 10 residues. Germline CDR1 and CDR2: SNHLY and FYNNEI. The CDR3 sequence is CASWGSEQYF. The CDR3 coding sequence is TGTGCCAGCTGGGGCTCCGAGCAGTACTTC. Using reference TRBV2 and TRBJ2-7 for the parts outside the CDR3, the full variable domain is EPEVTQTPSHQVTQMGQEVILRCVPISNHLYFYWYRQILGQKVEFLVSFYNNEISEKSEIFDDQFSVERPDGSNFTLKIRSTKLEDSAMYFCASWGSEQYFGPGTRLTVT.

V and J are TRBV12-5 and TRBJ1-5; D possibly corresponds to TRBD1 (6 bases). The CDR3 consists of 19 residues. V was clipped by 0 bases and J by 1 base, with 19 bases between them. The V gene's germline CDR1 is LGHNT and CDR2 FRNRAP. CDR3 in DNA: TGTGCTAGTGGTTTGGTAATCCATCAAACAGGGATCAGCAATCAGCCCCAGCATTTT. Translation gives CASGLVIHQTGISNQPQHF.

This clone appeared a single time. This sequence joins TRBV19 and TRBJ2-7; the D is unclear. The V and J ends lost 8 bases and 7 bases respectively, with 15 bases between them. CDR1 LNHDA and CDR2 SQIVND come from the germline V gene (reference sequence). The CDR3 consists of 12 residues. Here the CDR3 DNA reads TGTGCCAGTTCCGGCAGAGCTCGGGAGCAGTACTTC. This encodes CASSGRAREQYF.

V usage is TRBV7-9 and J usage is TRBJ1-2, with TRBD1 identical over 9 bases. This CDR3 is 14 amino acids long. V lost 2 bases, J lost 6 bases, and 4 bases stayed unmatched. Germline-derived CDR1 and CDR2 are SEHNR and FQNEAQ (reference sequence). CDR3 sequence (DNA): TGTGCCAGCAGCTTAAAACAGGGGGCTCATGGCTACACCTTC. This gives the protein CASSLKQGAHGYTF.

This chain uses TRBV3-1 (or the pseudogene TRBV3-2) with TRBJ2-7; maybe TRBD2 (5 bases). CDR1 LGHDT and CDR2 YNNKEL come from the germline V gene (reference sequence). The CDR3 contains 13 residues. Trimming shortened V by 2 bases and J by 4 bases, and 9 bases separated the two germline ends. In nucleotides, the CDR3 is TGTGCCAGCAGCCAACGGGGAATTTACGAGCAGTACTTC. Its translation: CASSQRGIYEQYF.

CDR3 DNA: TGTGCCAGCAGTGAAGGAGGATACAGGGATAAAGAGACCCAGTACTTC. Protein product: CASSEGGYRDKETQYF. The chain recombines TRBV2 with TRBJ2-5, with D perhaps matching TRBD1 (6 bases). This CDR3 is 16 amino acids long. Germline V gene sequence: CDR1 SNHLY, CDR2 FYNNEI. Trimming stripped 1 base from V and 3 bases from J, with 15 bases between.

The CDR3 bases are TGTGCCAGTCAAACTTACAGGGGTAACGGCTACACCTTC. Translating it yields CASQTYRGNGYTF. The V gene is TRBV6-5, the J gene TRBJ1-2, with 7 bases aligning to TRBD1. The CDR3 is made up of 13 amino acids. J was trimmed by 8 bases and V by 9 bases; bases with no gene match: 12. CDR1 is MNHEY, CDR2 SVGAGI, per germline.

V gene TRBV5-6 combines with J gene TRBJ2-7; no clear D. Trimming cost V 0 bases and J 0 bases, with 7 bases left between them. Germline CDR1 and CDR2: SGHDT and YYEEEE. The CDR3 length is 14 residues. The CDR3 DNA reads as TGTGCCAGCAGCTTGGATCTCCTCTCCTACGAGCAGTACTTC. This encodes CASSLDLLSYEQYF.

This sequence joins TRBV10-1 and TRBJ2-5, with no clear D. This CDR3 comprises 18 residues. Trimming pared 0 bases from V and 4 bases from J, leaving 21 bases between. CDR1 and CDR2 (germline): WNHNN, SYGVQD (reference sequence). CDR3 sequence (DNA): TGCGCCAGCAGTGAGTCGAATCTCTTCGACTTGCATTCAGAGACCCAGTACTTC. Its translation: CASSESNLFDLHSETQYF.

The CDR3 region has the DNA TGTGCCAGCAGACTTAGACAGTTCGGGAGCAATCAGCCCCAGCATTTT. Amino acid sequence: CASRLRQFGSNQPQHF. The chain joins TRBV5-8 to TRBJ1-5; tentatively, D is TRBD1 (5 bases). Trimming pared 5 bases from V and 1 base from J, leaving 16 bases between. The CDR3 totals 16 residues. CDR1 and CDR2 (germline): SGHTS, YDEGEE.

The V gene is TRBV28, the J gene TRBJ2-5; D possibly corresponds to TRBD1 (6 bases). This CDR3 is built from 13 residues. V was trimmed by 10 bases and J by 2 bases, leaving 14 bases between them. The germline CDR1 and CDR2 sequences are MDHEN and SYDVKM. CDR3 protein: CATDSGQQETQYF. The CDR3 DNA follows: TGTGCCACCGACTCGGGACAACAAGAGACCCAGTACTTC. The whole variable domain, filled in from reference TRBV28 and TRBJ2-5, reads DVKVTQSSRYLVKRTGEKVFLECVQDMDHENMFWYRQDPGLGLRLIYFSYDVKMKEKGDIPEGYSVSREKKERFSLILESASTNQTSMYLCATDSGQQETQYFGPGTRLLVL.

This clone has just one count. The genes are TRBV5-6 and TRBJ2-5; D uncertain. With 4 bases removed from V and 4 bases from J, the gap between germline ends came to 11 bases. Germline lookup yields CDR1 SGHDT and CDR2 YYEEEE. The CDR3 consists of 13 residues. The CDR3 spells CASSPGPGETQYF. As DNA, the CDR3 is TGTGCCAGCAGCCCAGGCCCTGGAGAGACCCAGTACTTC.

The chain uses TRBV7-2 and TRBJ1-2, with no clear D. The CDR3 contains 13 residues. From germline, CDR1 is SGHTA and CDR2 FQGNSA. V was shortened by 0 bases and J by 2 bases, with 4 bases between the two germline ends. The CDR3 DNA reads as TGTGCCAGCAGCTTAGCACCCAACTATGGCTACACCTTC. Translation gives CASSLAPNYGYTF.

The chain recombines TRBV7-2 with TRBJ1-5; maybe TRBD1 (5 bases). Trimming pared 3 bases from V and 1 base from J, leaving 10 bases between. The germline V gene encodes CDR1 SGHTA and CDR2 FQGNSA. The length of the CDR3 is 15 residues. Written as DNA, the CDR3 is TGTGCCAGCAGCTTTCGTCGACAGAGCAATCAGCCCCAGCATTTT. This translates into CASSFRRQSNQPQHF.

The chain recombines TRBV5-6 with TRBJ1-5; D may be TRBD1 (5 bases). CDR3 length: 16 residues. V lost 1 base and J lost 2, with 13 bases in between. Germline V gene data show CDR1 as SGHDT and CDR2 as YYEEEE. CDR3 amino acids: CASSLRGGVGNQPQHF. The CDR3 bases are TGTGCCAGCAGCTTGCGCGGAGGGGTGGGCAATCAGCCCCAGCATTTT.

The chain joins TRBV6-4 to TRBJ2-3; 8 nucleotides match TRBD2. Germline values: CDR1 MRHNA, CDR2 SNTAGT. This CDR3 is 14 amino acids long. J gave up 2 bases and V 2 bases, and 0 bases lay outside the gene matches. The CDR3 loop is CASSDGLATDTQYF. CDR3 nucleotides: TGTGCCAGCAGTGACGGACTAGCCACAGATACGCAGTATTTT.

For the CDR3, the DNA is TGTGCCACCAGCAGCGGGACAGATGAAAAACTGTTTTTT. Amino acids: CATSSGTDEKLFF. The J gene is TRBJ1-4, the V gene TRBV15; 7 bases align to TRBD1. With V trimmed by 3 bases and J by 6 bases, 1 base remained unmatched. The CDR3 has 13 amino acids. CDR1 is LNHNV, CDR2 YYDKDF, per germline (reference sequence).

V usage is TRBV5-1 and J usage is TRBJ1-5; D not certain. The CDR3 sequence is 15 residues long. With 1 base removed from V and 3 bases from J, the gap between germline ends came to 11 bases. Per the germline V gene, CDR1 is SGHRS and CDR2 is YFSETQ. The DNA of the CDR3 is TGCGCCAGCAGCTTGTTAGGGTTAGACAATCAGCCCCAGCATTTT. Amino acid sequence: CASSLLGLDNQPQHF.

The rearrangement uses TRBV10-3 and TRBJ2-7, with 11 bases matching TRBD1. The CDR3 is 16 amino acids. Germline assignment: CDR1 ENHRY and CDR2 SYGVKD. V lost 4 bases, J lost 2 bases, and 7 bases stayed unmatched. The CDR3 spells CAISATPGQGAYEQYF. In nucleotides, the CDR3 is TGTGCCATCAGTGCCACACCGGGACAGGGGGCCTACGAGCAGTACTTC.

The V and J genes are TRBV7-9 and TRBJ2-3, with 8 positions matching TRBD1. Germline CDR1 SEHNR, CDR2 FQNEAQ (reference sequence). This CDR3 is 15 amino acids long. Trimming took 4 bases from V and 4 from J; bases not matched to a gene: 7. CDR3 sequence: CASSSGQGNADTQYF. The CDR3 DNA sequence: TGTGCCAGCAGCTCCGGACAGGGTAATGCAGATACGCAGTATTTT.

J is TRBJ2-3 and V is TRBV7-9, with 8 bases identical to TRBD2. Looked up from germline, CDR1 is SEHNR and CDR2 is FQNEAQ (reference sequence). This CDR3 region has 12 residues. The trim removed 8 bases at V and 3 bases at J, leaving 1 base unmatched. The CDR3 DNA reads as TGTGCCAGCGCGGGAGGTACAGATACGCAGTATTTT. It specifies CASAGGTDTQYF. The variable domain in full, with the rest retrieved from reference TRBV7-9 and TRBJ2-3, is DTGVSQNPRHKITKRGQNVTFRCDPISEHNRLYWYRQTLGQGPEFLTYFQNEAQLEKSRLLSDRFSAERPKGSFSTLEIQRTEQGDSAMYLCASAGGTDTQYFGPGTRLTVL.

This chain joins TRBV5-1 and TRBJ2-7, with TRBD1 as a possible D gene (6 bases). Deletions cut 2 bases from V and 5 bases from J, with 14 bases between. The V gene's germline CDR1 is SGHRS and CDR2 YFSETQ. This CDR3 contains 14 residues. The CDR3 nucleotides are TGCGCCAGCAGCTTAAGCCAGGGGATCGACGAGCAGTACTTC. It is translated as CASSLSQGIDEQYF.

The chain has TRBV7-8 and TRBJ2-1; 13 bases fit TRBD2. The CDR3 has 17 amino acids. Trimming at V came to 5 bases and at J to 8 bases, leaving 12 bases not matched to a gene. Germline loops: CDR1 SGHVS, CDR2 FQNEAQ. The CDR3 DNA reads as TGTGCCAGCAGCAAAGCCCGGACTAGCGGGGGCTTCGATGAGCAGTTCTTC. Residues: CASSKARTSGGFDEQFF.

The chain carries TRBV5-4 and TRBJ1-1; 7 positions match TRBD1. The junction had 4 bases not matched to a gene; V was cut back by 4 bases and J by 7 bases. This CDR3 spans 12 amino acids. Germline CDR1 reads SGHNT; CDR2 reads YYREEE (reference sequence). CDR3 bases: TGTGCCAGCAGCACGGGACAGCTTGAAGCTTTCTTT. Translating gives CASSTGQLEAFF.

The chain uses TRBV11-1 and TRBJ2-3; D possibly matches TRBD1 or TRBD2 (5 bases each). Trimming left V 4 bases short and J 5 bases short, with 19 bases between. Looked up from germline, CDR1 is SGHAT and CDR2 is FQDESV (reference sequence). CDR3 length: 16 residues. The CDR3 is CASSSLAPGHGDTQYF. CDR3 nucleotides: TGTGCCAGCAGCTCCCTGGCCCCGGGGCATGGAGATACGCAGTATTTT.

V gene TRBV9 combines with J gene TRBJ1-6; the match to TRBD1 covers 8 bases. The germline gives CDR1 SGDLS, CDR2 YYNGEE. The CDR3 loop spans 15 amino acids. V lost 3 bases, J lost 5 bases, and 4 bases stayed unmatched. This CDR3 is CASSAGQGNNSPLHF. The CDR3 coding sequence is TGTGCCAGCAGCGCAGGACAGGGTAATAATTCACCCCTCCACTTT.